This T cell receptor (beta chain) is drawn from a study of regulatory T cells in long-lasting Graves disease. Construction of the TCR beta libraries employed iRepertoire HTBI primers in conjunction with Arm-PCR of CDR3 regions. TCRdb fed the multiplex PCR reads into MiXCR, producing one record per CDR3 protein. In the table there are more than 450,000 distinct CDR3 sequences, about 12% of which are singletons. Time point reported: newly diagnosed GD, antithyroid drugs for less than 3 months. The TCR library was made from RNA that had been extracted from PBMCs in TRIzol. V lost 1 base and J 8 bases, leaving 12 bases between the germline ends. Per germline, CDR1 KGHSH and CDR2 LQKENI. CDR3 length: 14 amino acids. These same records also appear under a second study, on T cells in Graves' hyperthyroidism and ophthalmopathy.

V is TRBV18 and J is TRBJ2-4; maybe TRBD1 (7 bases). The source material was peripheral blood mononuclear cells (PBMCs), sampled at new diagnosis, from a patient treated with antithyroid drugs. The clonotype comes from a woman in her twenties or thirties with Graves disease. The CDR3 DNA follows: TGTGCCAGCTCACCACGGCAGGGGGGAGACATTCAGTACTTC. Protein sequence: CASSPRQGGDIQYF.